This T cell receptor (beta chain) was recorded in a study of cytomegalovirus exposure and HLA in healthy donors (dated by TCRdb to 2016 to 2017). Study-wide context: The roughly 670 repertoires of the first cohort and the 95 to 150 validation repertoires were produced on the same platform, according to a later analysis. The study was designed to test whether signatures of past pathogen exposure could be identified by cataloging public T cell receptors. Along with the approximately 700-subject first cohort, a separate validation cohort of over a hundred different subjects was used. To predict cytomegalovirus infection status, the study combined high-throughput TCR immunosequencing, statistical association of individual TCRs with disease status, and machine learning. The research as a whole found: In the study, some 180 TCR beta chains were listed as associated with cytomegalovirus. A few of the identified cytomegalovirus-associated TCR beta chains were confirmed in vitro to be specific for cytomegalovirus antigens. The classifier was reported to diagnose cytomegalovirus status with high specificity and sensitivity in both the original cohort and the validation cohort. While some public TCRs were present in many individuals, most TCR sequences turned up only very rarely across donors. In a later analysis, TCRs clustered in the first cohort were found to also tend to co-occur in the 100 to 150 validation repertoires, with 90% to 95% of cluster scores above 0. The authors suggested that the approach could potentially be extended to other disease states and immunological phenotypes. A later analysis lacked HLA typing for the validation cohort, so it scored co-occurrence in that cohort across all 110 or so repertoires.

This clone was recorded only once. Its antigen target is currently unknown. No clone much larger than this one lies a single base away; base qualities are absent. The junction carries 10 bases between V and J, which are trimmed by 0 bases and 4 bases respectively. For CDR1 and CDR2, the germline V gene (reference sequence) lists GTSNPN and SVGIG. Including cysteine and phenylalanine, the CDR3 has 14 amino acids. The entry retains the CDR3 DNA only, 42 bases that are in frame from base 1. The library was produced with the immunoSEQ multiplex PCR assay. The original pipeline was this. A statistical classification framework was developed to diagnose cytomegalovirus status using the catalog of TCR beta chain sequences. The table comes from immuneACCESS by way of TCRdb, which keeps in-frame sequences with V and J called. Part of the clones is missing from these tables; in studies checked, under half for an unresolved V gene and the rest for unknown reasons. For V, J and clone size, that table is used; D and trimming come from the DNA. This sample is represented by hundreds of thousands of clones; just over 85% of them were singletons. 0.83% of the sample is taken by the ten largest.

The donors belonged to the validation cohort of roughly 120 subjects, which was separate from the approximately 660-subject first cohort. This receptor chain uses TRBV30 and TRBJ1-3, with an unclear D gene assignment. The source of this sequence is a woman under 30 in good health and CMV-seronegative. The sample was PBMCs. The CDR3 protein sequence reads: CAWSVRSPGNTIYF. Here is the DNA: TGTGCCTGGAGTGTACGGAGCCCGGGAAACACCATATATTTT.